This T cell receptor (beta chain) is drawn from a study of breast tumors, draining lymph nodes, adjacent tissues. Breast cancer patients provided tissue from their axillary draining lymph nodes. TCRdb fed the multiplex PCR reads into MiXCR, producing one record per CDR3 protein. The top ten hold less than 2.5% of the sample, which has about 140,000 distinct CDR3 sequences, 30% to 35% seen once. The source is a female donor with breast cancer. Some clones in this sample may be carry-over from other donors' samples. Sequences were obtained from axillary lymph node tissue.

The CDR3 loop reads CASSELGQKLFF. The CDR3 DNA reads as TGTGCCAGCAGTGAGTTGGGGCAAAAACTGTTTTTT. The rearrangement uses TRBV2 and TRBJ1-4, with D possibly being TRBD1 (5 bases). Trimming removed 3 bases from V and 9 bases from J, with 8 bases in between. The CDR3 runs to 12 residues. CDR1 is SNHLY and CDR2 is FYNNEI in the germline V gene.